This T cell receptor beta chain was captured by sequencing in a study of T cells after yellow fever vaccination. From the 5' RACE reads, TCRdb called clonotypes with MiXCR, one entry per CDR3 protein. The profile shows a few hundred thousand distinct CDR3 sequences, 11% of them singletons. V gave up 5 bases and J gave up 5 bases, with 15 bases separating them. The germline V gene has CDR1 SGHAT and CDR2 FQNNGV. The CDR3 runs to 14 residues. The receptor was derived from a man between 18 and 35 years old who received the YFV17D yellow fever vaccine. Sequenced material: PBMCs, taken on the day of the first yellow fever vaccination. V gene TRBV11-2 combines with J gene TRBJ2-5; either TRBD1 or TRBD2 may fit D (7 bases each). DNA of the CDR3: TGTGCCAGCAGCCAGGGGGGGAGATGGGAGACCCAGTACTTC. Translation gives CASSQGGRWETQYF.